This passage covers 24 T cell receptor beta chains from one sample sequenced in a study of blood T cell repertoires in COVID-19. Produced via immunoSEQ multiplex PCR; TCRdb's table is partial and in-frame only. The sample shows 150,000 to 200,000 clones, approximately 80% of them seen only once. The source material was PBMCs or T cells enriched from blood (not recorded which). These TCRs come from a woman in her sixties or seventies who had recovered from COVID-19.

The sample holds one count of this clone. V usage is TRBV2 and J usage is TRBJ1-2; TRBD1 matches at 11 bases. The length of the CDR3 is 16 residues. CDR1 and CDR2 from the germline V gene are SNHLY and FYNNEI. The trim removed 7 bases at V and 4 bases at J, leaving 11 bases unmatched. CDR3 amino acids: CASTPGQGGVRYGYTF. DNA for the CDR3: TGTGCCAGCACCCCGGGACAGGGGGGGGTTCGCTATGGCTACACCTTC.

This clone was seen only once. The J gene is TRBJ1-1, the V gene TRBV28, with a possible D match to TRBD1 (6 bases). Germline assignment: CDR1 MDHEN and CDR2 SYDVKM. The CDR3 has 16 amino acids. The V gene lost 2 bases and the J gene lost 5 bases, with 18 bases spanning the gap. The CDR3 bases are TGTGCCAGCAGTTTAGATTACAGGGCTGGGAAGACTGAAGCTTTCTTT. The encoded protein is CASSLDYRAGKTEAFF.

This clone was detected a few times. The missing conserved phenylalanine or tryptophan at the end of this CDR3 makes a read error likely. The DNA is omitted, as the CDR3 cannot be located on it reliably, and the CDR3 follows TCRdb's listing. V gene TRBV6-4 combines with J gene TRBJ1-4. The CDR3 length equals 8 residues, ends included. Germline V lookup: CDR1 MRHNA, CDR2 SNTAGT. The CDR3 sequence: CASSGPSG.

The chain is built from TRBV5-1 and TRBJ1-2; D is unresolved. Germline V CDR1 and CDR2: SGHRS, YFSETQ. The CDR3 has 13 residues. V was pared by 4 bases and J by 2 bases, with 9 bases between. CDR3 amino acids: CASSEVPNYGYTF. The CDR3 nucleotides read TGCGCCAGCAGCGAGGTTCCAAACTATGGCTACACCTTC.

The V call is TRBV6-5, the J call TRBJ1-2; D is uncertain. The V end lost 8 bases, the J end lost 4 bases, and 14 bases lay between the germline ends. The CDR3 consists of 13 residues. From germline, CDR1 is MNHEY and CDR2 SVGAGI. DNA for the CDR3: TGTGCCAGCGGATCTAGTGTCGGCTATGGCTACACCTTC. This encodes CASGSSVGYGYTF.

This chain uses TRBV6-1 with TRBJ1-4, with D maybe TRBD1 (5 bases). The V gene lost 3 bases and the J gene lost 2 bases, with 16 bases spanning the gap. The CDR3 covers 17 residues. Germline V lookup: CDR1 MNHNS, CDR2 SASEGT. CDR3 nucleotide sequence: TGTGCCAGCAGTGAGCAGTTCGGGGGTGGGACTAATGAAAAACTGTTTTTT. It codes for CASSEQFGGGTNEKLFF.

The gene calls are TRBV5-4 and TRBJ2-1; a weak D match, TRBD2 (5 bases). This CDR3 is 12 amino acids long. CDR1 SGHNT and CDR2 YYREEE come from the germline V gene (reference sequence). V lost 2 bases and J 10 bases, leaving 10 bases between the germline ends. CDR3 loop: CASSFPPGEQFF. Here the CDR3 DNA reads TGTGCCAGCAGCTTTCCTCCGGGAGAGCAGTTCTTC.

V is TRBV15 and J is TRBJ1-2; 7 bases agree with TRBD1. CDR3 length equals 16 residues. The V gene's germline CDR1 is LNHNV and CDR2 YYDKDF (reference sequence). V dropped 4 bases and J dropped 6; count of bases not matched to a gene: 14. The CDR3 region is CATSTGGQGGLDGYTF. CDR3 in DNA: TGTGCCACCAGCACGGGAGGGCAGGGGGGGTTAGATGGCTACACCTTC.

The CDR3 loop is CASSFRQGSQPQHF. The CDR3 coding sequence is TGTGCCAGCAGTTTCCGACAGGGCAGTCAGCCCCAGCATTTT. The J gene is TRBJ1-5, the V gene TRBV27; the match to TRBD1 covers 7 bases. V shed 3 bases, J shed 6 bases, and the junction held 5 bases outside the gene matches. CDR1 and CDR2 from the germline V gene are MNHEY and SMNVEV (reference sequence). This CDR3 is 14 amino acids long.

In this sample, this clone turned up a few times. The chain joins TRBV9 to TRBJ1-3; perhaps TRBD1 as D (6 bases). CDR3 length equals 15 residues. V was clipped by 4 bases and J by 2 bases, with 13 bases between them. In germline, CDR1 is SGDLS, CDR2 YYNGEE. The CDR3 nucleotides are TGTGCCAGCAGCCACGACGAGGGGGCTGGAAACACCATATATTTT. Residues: CASSHDEGAGNTIYF.

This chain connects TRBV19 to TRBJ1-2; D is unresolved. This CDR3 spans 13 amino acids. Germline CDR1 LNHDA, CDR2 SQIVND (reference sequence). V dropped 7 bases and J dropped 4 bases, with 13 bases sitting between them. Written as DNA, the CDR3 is TGTGCCAGTAATCGCTCCCCGGGCTATGGCTACACCTTC. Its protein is CASNRSPGYGYTF.

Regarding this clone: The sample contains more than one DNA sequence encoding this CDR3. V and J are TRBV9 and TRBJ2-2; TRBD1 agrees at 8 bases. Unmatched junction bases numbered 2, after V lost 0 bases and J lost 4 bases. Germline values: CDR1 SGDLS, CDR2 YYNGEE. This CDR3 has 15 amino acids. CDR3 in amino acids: CASSVEQGGTGELFF. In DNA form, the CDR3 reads TGTGCCAGCAGCGTAGAACAGGGGGGCACCGGGGAGCTGTTTTTT.

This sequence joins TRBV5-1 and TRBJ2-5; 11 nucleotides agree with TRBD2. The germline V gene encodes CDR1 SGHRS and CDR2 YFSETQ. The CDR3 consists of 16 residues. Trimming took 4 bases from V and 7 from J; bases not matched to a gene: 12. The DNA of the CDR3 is TGCGCCAGCAGCCCGGGACTAGCGGCGGTCAATGGGACCCAGTACTTC. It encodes CASSPGLAAVNGTQYF. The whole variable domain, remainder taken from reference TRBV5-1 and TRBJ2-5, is KAGVTQTPRYLIKTRGQQVTLSCSPISGHRSVSWYQQTPGQGLQFLFEYFSETQRNKGNFPGRFSGRQFSNSRSEMNVSTLELGDSALYLCASSPGLAAVNGTQYFGPGTRLLVL.

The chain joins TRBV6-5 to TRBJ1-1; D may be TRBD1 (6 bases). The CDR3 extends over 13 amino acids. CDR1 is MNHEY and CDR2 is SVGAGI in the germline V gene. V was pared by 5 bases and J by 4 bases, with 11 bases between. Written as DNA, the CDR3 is TGTGCCAGCAGTACTGACAGGATCACTGAAGCTTTCTTT. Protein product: CASSTDRITEAFF.

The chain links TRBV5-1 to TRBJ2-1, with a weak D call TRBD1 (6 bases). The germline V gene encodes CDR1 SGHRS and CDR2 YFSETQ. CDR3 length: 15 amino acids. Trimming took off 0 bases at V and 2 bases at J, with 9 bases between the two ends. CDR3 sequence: CASSLEGVAYNEQFF. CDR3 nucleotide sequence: TGCGCCAGCAGCTTGGAGGGGGTAGCCTACAATGAGCAGTTCTTC. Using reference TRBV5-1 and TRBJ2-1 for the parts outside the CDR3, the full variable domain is KAGVTQTPRYLIKTRGQQVTLSCSPISGHRSVSWYQQTPGQGLQFLFEYFSETQRNKGNFPGRFSGRQFSNSRSEMNVSTLELGDSALYLCASSLEGVAYNEQFFGPGTRLTVL.

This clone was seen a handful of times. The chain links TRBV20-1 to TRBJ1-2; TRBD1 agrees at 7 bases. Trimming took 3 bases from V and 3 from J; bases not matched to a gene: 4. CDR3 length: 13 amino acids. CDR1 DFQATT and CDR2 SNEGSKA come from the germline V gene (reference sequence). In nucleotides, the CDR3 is TGCAGTGCTAGTGCCGGGACAGACTATGGCTACACCTTC. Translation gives CSASAGTDYGYTF.

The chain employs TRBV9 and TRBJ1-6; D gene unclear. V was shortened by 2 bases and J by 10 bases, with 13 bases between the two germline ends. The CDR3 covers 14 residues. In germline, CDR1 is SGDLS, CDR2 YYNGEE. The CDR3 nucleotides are TGTGCCAGCAGCGTGGATGCGGGGTTCTCACCCCTCCACTTT. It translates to CASSVDAGFSPLHF.

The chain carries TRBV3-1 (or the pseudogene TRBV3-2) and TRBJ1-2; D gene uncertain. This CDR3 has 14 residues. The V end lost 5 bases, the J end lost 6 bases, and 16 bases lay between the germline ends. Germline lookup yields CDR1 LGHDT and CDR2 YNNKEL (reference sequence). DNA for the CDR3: TGTGCCAGCAGCTCAATCCCGGGGTCTGATGGCTACACCTTC. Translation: CASSSIPGSDGYTF.

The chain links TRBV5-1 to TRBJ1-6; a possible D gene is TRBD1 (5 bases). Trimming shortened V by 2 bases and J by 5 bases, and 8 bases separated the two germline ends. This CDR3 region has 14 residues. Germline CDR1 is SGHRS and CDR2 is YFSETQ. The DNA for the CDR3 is TGCGCCAGCAGCTTTTCAGGGAATAATTCACCCCTCCACTTT. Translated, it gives CASSFSGNNSPLHF. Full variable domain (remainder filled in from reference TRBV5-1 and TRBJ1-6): KAGVTQTPRYLIKTRGQQVTLSCSPISGHRSVSWYQQTPGQGLQFLFEYFSETQRNKGNFPGRFSGRQFSNSRSEMNVSTLELGDSALYLCASSFSGNNSPLHFGNGTRLTVT.

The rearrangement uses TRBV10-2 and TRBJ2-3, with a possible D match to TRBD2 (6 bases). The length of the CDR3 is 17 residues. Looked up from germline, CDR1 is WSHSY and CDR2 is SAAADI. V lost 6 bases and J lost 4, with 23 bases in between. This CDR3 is CASSPLRGSPGADTQYF. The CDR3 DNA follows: TGCGCCAGCAGCCCTCTTCGGGGGTCGCCCGGGGCAGATACGCAGTATTTT.

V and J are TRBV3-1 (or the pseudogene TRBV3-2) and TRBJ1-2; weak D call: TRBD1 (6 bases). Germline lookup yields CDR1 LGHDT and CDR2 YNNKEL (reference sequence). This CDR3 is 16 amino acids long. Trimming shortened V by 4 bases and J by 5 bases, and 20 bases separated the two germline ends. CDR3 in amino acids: CASSPVLSGTPYGYTF. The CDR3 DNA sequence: TGTGCCAGCAGCCCCGTCCTGTCAGGGACACCTTATGGCTACACCTTC.

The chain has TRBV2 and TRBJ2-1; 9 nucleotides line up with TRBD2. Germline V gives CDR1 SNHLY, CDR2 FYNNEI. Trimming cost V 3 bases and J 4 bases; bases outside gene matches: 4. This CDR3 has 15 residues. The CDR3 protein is CASSDSSGGYNEQFF. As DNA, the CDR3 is TGTGCCAGCAGTGACTCCAGCGGGGGGTACAATGAGCAGTTCTTC.

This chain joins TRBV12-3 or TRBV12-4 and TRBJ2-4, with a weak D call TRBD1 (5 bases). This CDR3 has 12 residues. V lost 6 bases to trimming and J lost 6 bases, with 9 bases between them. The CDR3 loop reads CASSSDTNIQYF. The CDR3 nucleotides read TGTGCCAGCAGCTCGGACACAAACATTCAGTACTTC.

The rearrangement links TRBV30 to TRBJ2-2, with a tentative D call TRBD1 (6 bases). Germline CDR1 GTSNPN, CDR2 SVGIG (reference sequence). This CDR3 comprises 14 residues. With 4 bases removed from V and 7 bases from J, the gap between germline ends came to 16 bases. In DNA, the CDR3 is TGTGCCTGGACCCCACAGGGAGAGAGCGGGGAGCTGTTTTTT. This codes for CAWTPQGESGELFF.